This T cell receptor (beta chain) was retrieved from a study of CD8 T cells in ankylosing spondylitis. Study-level findings and limits: Apparently characteristic of ankylosing spondylitis blood was a TCR beta motif (about eight highly homologous variants).

On this clonotype: Its antigen is not known.

One entry per CDR3 protein results from TCRdb running MiXCR on the 5' RACE reads. The table records about 750,000 distinct CDR3 sequences, 19% of them present only once. CDR1 is SGHRS, CDR2 YFSETQ, per germline. The germline V and J ends were trimmed by 2 bases and 1 base, with 18 bases remaining between them. CDR3 length equals 17 residues. This chain links TRBV5-1 with TRBJ1-1; D may be TRBD1 (5 bases). The receptor's source is a male donor with ankylosing spondylitis. The sequenced sample consisted of blood, either unsorted or a sorted T cell fraction (not recorded which). Written as DNA, the CDR3 is TGCGCCAGCAGCTTTACGGGGCAGGGCAGCGCGAACACTGAAGCTTTCTTT. Its protein product is CASSFTGQGSANTEAFF.